This TCR beta chain emerged from a study of blood T cell repertoires in COVID-19. As for the study in general: The study drew acute and convalescent COVID-19 samples from the United States, Italy and Spain. T cells, B-cell-depleted T cells, or PBMCs supplied cDNA or gDNA.

Original processing notes: Reference gene primers were amplified, and this amplification served to estimate nucleated cell counts. Assay: immunoSEQ multiplex PCR; the TCRdb copy retains only in-frame clones and omits some. V, J and clone size were drawn from that table, and D and trimming were deduced from the DNA. Among about 200,000 clones listed, 70% to 85% were seen once. The V segment lost 8 bases and the J segment 7 bases; nucleotides outside the gene matches: 7. CDR3 length: 13 residues. Per germline, CDR1 SNHLY and CDR2 FYNNEI. Seattle patient enrollment occurred during active infection, with longitudinal follow-up thereafter.

Sequences were obtained from peripheral blood. The chain uses TRBV2 and TRBJ2-2; 7 bases match TRBD1. The receptor was derived from a woman of 80 years or more with COVID-19, enrolled during active disease. The DNA for the CDR3 is TGTGCCAGCCAGGGGGTCGTTGGCGGGGAGCTGTTTTTT. Translated, it gives CASQGVVGGELFF. Drawing the rest from reference TRBV2 and TRBJ2-2, the complete variable domain is EPEVTQTPSHQVTQMGQEVILRCVPISNHLYFYWYRQILGQKVEFLVSFYNNEISEKSEIFDDQFSVERPDGSNFTLKIRSTKLEDSAMYFCASQGVVGGELFFGEGSRLTVL.